A single sample gave rise to the 20 T cell receptor beta chains below, sequenced in a study of technical replicates of blood from several donors. Produced via immunoSEQ multiplex PCR; TCRdb's table is partial and in-frame only. Among approximately 12,000 clones, 85% to 95% were seen once, and the ten largest hold around 7.6%. The sample comprised PBMCs. These receptors all stem from a human donor in good health.

This rearrangement joins TRBV6-1 to TRBJ1-5; 8 bases agree with TRBD1. The length of the CDR3 is 14 residues. CDR1 and CDR2 (germline): MNHNS, SASEGT. The junction had 6 bases not matched to a gene; V was cut back by 10 bases and J by 1 base. The CDR3 here is CATEQGGSNQPQHF. The CDR3 nucleotides are TGTGCCACCGAACAGGGGGGCAGCAATCAGCCCCAGCATTTT.

The V gene is TRBV11-1, the J gene TRBJ1-1, with 8 bases identical to TRBD1. This CDR3 spans 14 amino acids. Germline CDR1 is SGHAT and CDR2 is FQDESV (reference sequence). The trim removed 4 bases at V and 2 bases at J, leaving 3 bases unmatched. The CDR3 here is CASSSGTGNTEAFF. CDR3 bases: TGTGCCAGCAGCTCCGGGACAGGTAACACTGAAGCTTTCTTT.

This clone was detected once. The chain couples TRBV10-1 to TRBJ2-3, with D perhaps TRBD1 (6 bases). The CDR3 is made up of 14 amino acids. V was pared by 6 bases and J by 0 bases, with 10 bases between. Germline V gene sequence: CDR1 WNHNN, CDR2 SYGVQD (reference sequence). The CDR3 here is CASSRDTSTDTQYF. In nucleotides, the CDR3 is TGCGCCAGCAGCCGGGACACTAGCACAGATACGCAGTATTTT.

V usage is TRBV5-1 and J usage is TRBJ1-1, with D unresolved. Germline V gene lookup returns CDR1 SGHRS and CDR2 YFSETQ. Trimming removed 0 bases at V and 5 bases at J, with 11 bases between. The CDR3 extends over 14 amino acids. The CDR3 DNA is TGCGCCAGCAGCTTGGAAGAGGGAGATACTGAAGCTTTCTTT. Residues: CASSLEEGDTEAFF.

This clone was counted a single time. This chain links TRBV27 with TRBJ1-1; 8 bases align to TRBD1. The germline V gene has CDR1 MNHEY and CDR2 SMNVEV (reference sequence). The ends lost 5 bases at V and 5 bases at J; junction bases unmatched: 10. This CDR3 has 15 amino acids. As DNA, the CDR3 is TGTGCCAGCAGTCTCAGGGGGCTGGGAGGGACTGAAGCTTTCTTT. This sequence encodes CASSLRGLGGTEAFF.

The chain joins TRBV5-1 to TRBJ2-1; 12 nucleotides align to TRBD1. The V gene's germline CDR1 is SGHRS and CDR2 YFSETQ. The CDR3 totals 17 residues. With 3 bases clipped from V and 4 bases from J, the junction kept 8 bases outside the gene matches. This CDR3 reads CASSSGTGGFLYNEQFF. CDR3 nucleotide sequence: TGCGCCAGCAGCTCAGGGACAGGGGGCTTCTTGTACAATGAGCAGTTCTTC.

The chain uses TRBV7-3 and TRBJ2-3; a possible D gene is TRBD1 (5 bases). CDR1 is SGHTA and CDR2 is FQGTGA in the germline V gene. The CDR3 extends over 13 amino acids. V shed 6 bases and J shed 3 bases, with 10 bases lying between them. CDR3 nucleotides: TGTGCCAGCAGTCAGGGAAGGACAGATACGCAGTATTTT. Its translation is CASSQGRTDTQYF. The full variable domain, its missing parts supplied by reference TRBV7-3 and TRBJ2-3, is GAGVSQTPSNKVTEKGKYVELRCDPISGHTALYWYRQSLGQGPEFLIYFQGTGAADDSGLPNDRFFAVRPEGSVSTLKIQRTERGDSAVYLCASSQGRTDTQYFGPGTRLTVL.

The chain is built from TRBV30 and TRBJ1-6; D is perhaps TRBD1 (6 bases). V lost 4 bases and J lost 7, with 14 bases in between. CDR1 GTSNPN and CDR2 SVGIG come from the germline V gene (reference sequence). This CDR3 is built from 14 residues. The CDR3 DNA follows: TGTGCCTGGACCTCGGGACACGAAAATTCACCCCTCCACTTT. Protein: CAWTSGHENSPLHF.

As DNA, the CDR3 is TGTGCCAGCAGCTCGCCTGGACAGATCACTGAAGCTTTCTTT. It specifies CASSSPGQITEAFF. The J gene is TRBJ1-1, the V gene TRBV6-5, with D possibly being TRBD1 (6 bases). CDR3 length: 14 residues. V was trimmed by 6 bases and J by 4 bases, leaving 15 bases between them. Per germline, CDR1 MNHEY and CDR2 SVGAGI.

This chain joins TRBV5-1 and TRBJ2-7; 11 bases are shared with TRBD1. The CDR3 contains 14 residues. Unmatched junction bases numbered 4, after V lost 4 bases and J lost 4 bases. Germline lookup yields CDR1 SGHRS and CDR2 YFSETQ. The CDR3 here is CASSLGQGAYEQYF. CDR3 sequence (DNA): TGCGCCAGCAGCCTCGGACAGGGGGCTTACGAGCAGTACTTC.

The chain's CDR3 is CASTISGGTNEKLFF. CDR3 bases: TGTGCCAGTACCATATCGGGAGGGACTAATGAAAAACTGTTTTTT. The chain recombines TRBV19 with TRBJ1-4; D remains ambiguous. The germline V gene has CDR1 LNHDA and CDR2 SQIVND (reference sequence). Deletions cut 7 bases from V and 2 bases from J, with 14 bases between. The CDR3 spans 15 residues.

The V call is TRBV19, the J call TRBJ2-7; TRBD2 aligns across 7 bases. The V gene end was trimmed by 5 bases and the J gene end by 2 bases; junction bases not matched to a gene: 9. This CDR3 contains 15 residues. Germline CDR1 reads LNHDA; CDR2 reads SQIVND (reference sequence). In nucleotides, the CDR3 is TGTGCCAGTAGTCGGGGCGGGAGTAGCGCCTACGAGCAGTACTTC. It yields the protein CASSRGGSSAYEQYF.

The CDR3 nucleotides read TGTGCCAGTAGTCTAGGACAGAAGGCTAATGAAAAACTGTTTTTT. This translates into CASSLGQKANEKLFF. The chain has TRBV19 and TRBJ1-4; TRBD1 might be the D (6 bases). The CDR3 covers 15 residues. V was pared by 5 bases and J by 3 bases, with 13 bases between. CDR1 is LNHDA and CDR2 is SQIVND in the germline V gene (reference sequence).

The rearrangement joins TRBV7-9 to TRBJ2-3, with 7 bases that match TRBD2. The CDR3 covers 16 residues. V lost 3 bases, J lost 3 bases, and 9 bases stayed unmatched. Germline lookup yields CDR1 SEHNR and CDR2 FQNEAQ (reference sequence). The CDR3 spells CASSLTGGGPTDTQYF. CDR3 DNA: TGTGCCAGCAGCTTGACGGGGGGAGGGCCGACAGATACGCAGTATTTT. Full variable domain (remainder filled in from reference TRBV7-9 and TRBJ2-3): DTGVSQNPRHKITKRGQNVTFRCDPISEHNRLYWYRQTLGQGPEFLTYFQNEAQLEKSRLLSDRFSAERPKGSFSTLEIQRTEQGDSAMYLCASSLTGGGPTDTQYFGPGTRLTVL.

The chain carries TRBV11-1 and TRBJ1-1; 8 positions match TRBD1. This CDR3 contains 14 residues. The germline CDR1 and CDR2 sequences are SGHAT and FQDESV (reference sequence). V lost 3 bases to trimming and J lost 7 bases; unmatched junction nucleotides: 7. This chain's CDR3 is CASSLTGERGEAFF. The CDR3 DNA reads as TGTGCCAGCAGCTTGACAGGGGAAAGGGGTGAAGCTTTCTTT.

The chain uses TRBV19 and TRBJ1-2; possibly TRBD1 for D (6 bases). V lost 7 bases and J 5 bases, leaving 23 bases between the germline ends. This CDR3 spans 16 amino acids. CDR1 and CDR2 (germline): LNHDA, SQIVND (reference sequence). Here the CDR3 reads CASTEPRGRDRYGYTF. The DNA of the CDR3 is TGTGCCAGTACCGAACCGAGGGGGAGGGATCGATATGGCTACACCTTC.

The V call is TRBV18, the J call TRBJ2-2; possibly TRBD1 for D (5 bases). Between the trimmed V and J ends, which lost 0 bases and 3 bases, there was a span of 5 bases. The germline CDR1 and CDR2 sequences are KGHSH and LQKENI. The CDR3 extends over 14 amino acids. CDR3 coding DNA: TGTGCCAGCTCACCACCGGGGCACACCGGGGAGCTGTTTTTT. It specifies CASSPPGHTGELFF.

The CDR3 reads CASSFLGTGSGNTIYF. The CDR3 DNA is TGTGCCAGCAGCTTTTTGGGAACAGGGTCTGGAAACACCATATATTTT. The chain has TRBV5-6 and TRBJ1-3; a weak D match, TRBD1 (6 bases). This CDR3 has 16 residues. Trimming pared 2 bases from V and 1 base from J, leaving 13 bases between. CDR1 is SGHDT, CDR2 YYEEEE, per germline.

In the case of this clone: Since the CDR3 does not end with the conserved phenylalanine or tryptophan, this likely comes from a read error. No DNA is shown, since the ends of the CDR3 on it are uncertain; the CDR3 is the one TCRdb lists. The chain carries TRBV6-1 and TRBJ1-2; the table's D call TRBD1 went unverified against the DNA. Termini included, the CDR3 measures 10 amino acids. Germline-derived CDR1 and CDR2 are MNHNS and SASEGT. CDR3 amino acids: CASSVYRGPK.

The chain recombines TRBV2 with TRBJ1-4, with unresolved D. Germline CDR1 SNHLY, CDR2 FYNNEI. CDR3 length equals 14 residues. Trimming took off 1 base at V and 3 bases at J, with 6 bases between the two ends. For the CDR3, the DNA is TGTGCCAGCAGTGAAGTACAGTCTAATGAAAAACTGTTTTTT. This translates into CASSEVQSNEKLFF.